Shown below are 27 T cell receptor beta chains from a single sample sequenced in a study of T-cell reconstitution after alpha-beta-depleted transplantation in children. The TCRbeta library was prepared with unique molecular identifiers. TCRdb independently ran MiXCR on the PCR reads; one entry per CDR3 protein. The sample has around 440,000 distinct CDR3 sequences; 15% to 20% are singletons. Source: PBMCs, mostly from graft donor cells, taken 360 days after TCRalphabeta/CD19-depleted stem cell transplant. All receptors derive from a boy less than two years old who had a stem cell transplant for Wiskott-Aldrich syndrome, so the T cells may come from the graft donor.

This clonotype was counted between two and nine times. V gene TRBV10-3 combines with J gene TRBJ2-7, with a possible D match to TRBD1 (6 bases). Between the trimmed V and J ends, which lost 7 bases and 12 bases, there was a span of 19 bases. This CDR3 spans 12 amino acids. Germline V gene sequence: CDR1 ENHRY, CDR2 SYGVKD. CDR3 amino acids: CAIMGHPPRGYF. The CDR3 nucleotides read TGTGCCATCATGGGACACCCTCCACGAGGGTACTTC.

This chain connects TRBV29-1 to TRBJ2-1; TRBD2 matches at 16 bases. CDR3 size: 17 residues. The trim removed 4 bases at V and 1 base at J, leaving 4 bases unmatched. Germline V CDR1 and CDR2: SQVTM, ANQGSEA. The CDR3 loop is CSVAGTSGRGSYNEQFF. CDR3 sequence (DNA): TGCAGCGTTGCGGGGACTAGCGGGAGGGGATCCTACAATGAGCAGTTCTTC.

This clonotype was picked up many times. The V and J genes are TRBV12-3 or TRBV12-4 and TRBJ2-7; the D is unclear. Trimming left V 3 bases short and J 3 bases short, with 3 bases between. The CDR3 runs to 11 residues. For the CDR3, the DNA is TGTGCCAGCAGTTTTCGCTACGAGCAGTACTTC. Its protein is CASSFRYEQYF.

The chain recombines TRBV12-3 or TRBV12-4 with TRBJ2-4; D possibly corresponds to TRBD1 (6 bases). The CDR3 length is 14 residues. V was trimmed by 3 bases and J by 8 bases, leaving 14 bases between them. The CDR3 spells CASSFGRGMDIQYF. DNA of the CDR3: TGTGCCAGCAGTTTTGGCAGGGGTATGGACATTCAGTACTTC.

About this clonotype: Its ends do not fully match the called genes, so a read error is possible. The genes are TRBV24-1 and TRBJ2-1, with D maybe TRBD1 (6 bases). The CDR3 is 16 amino acids. Germline V gives CDR1 KGHDR, CDR2 SFDVKD. The chain's CDR3 is CATSPPSTGPYNEQFF. The CDR3 DNA follows: TGTGCTACCAGCCCTCCCAGTACAGGGCCCTACAATGAGCAGTTCTTC.

Concerning this clonotype itself: One end of the junction fails to match germline, which may point to a read error. V usage is TRBV12-3 or TRBV12-4 and J usage is TRBJ2-7; D unclear. The CDR3 is made up of 13 amino acids. CDR3 protein: CASSLPLSDEQYF. The CDR3, as DNA: TGTGCCAGCAGCCTCCCACTCTCCGACGAGCAGTACTTC.

J is TRBJ2-5 and V is TRBV6-6; possible D gene TRBD1, 5 bases. The V gene lost 5 bases and the J gene lost 4 bases, with 8 bases spanning the gap. The germline gives CDR1 MNHNY, CDR2 SVGAGI (reference sequence). This CDR3 has 12 residues. The CDR3 loop is CASSETAETQYF. CDR3 in DNA: TGTGCCAGCAGTGAGACAGCAGAGACCCAGTACTTC.

The chain employs TRBV12-3 or TRBV12-4 and TRBJ2-5; D perhaps matches TRBD1 (6 bases). The CDR3 is made up of 15 amino acids. The V end lost 7 bases, the J end lost 4 bases, and 19 bases lay between the germline ends. The CDR3 region is CASTFWAGEGETQYF. The CDR3 nucleotides read TGTGCCAGCACCTTCTGGGCAGGGGAAGGAGAGACCCAGTACTTC.

This clonotype has only a few counts. The chain uses TRBV6-5 and TRBJ2-7; 7 bases are a match to TRBD1. Trimming cost V 2 bases and J 4 bases; bases outside gene matches: 2. The V gene's germline CDR1 is MNHEY and CDR2 SVGAGI. The CDR3 runs to 13 residues. CDR3 amino acids: CASSYQGVYEQYF. CDR3 DNA sequence: TGTGCCAGCAGTTACCAGGGGGTATACGAGCAGTACTTC.

This clonotype was picked up a small number of times. The chain joins TRBV20-1 to TRBJ2-7; 7 bases match TRBD1. This CDR3 is built from 11 residues. From germline, CDR1 is DFQATT and CDR2 SNEGSKA (reference sequence). The V and J ends lost 8 bases and 6 bases, in that order; junction bases with no gene match: 7. The CDR3 coding sequence is TGCAGTACCCACAGGGGCGGCGAGCAGTACTTC. Its protein product is CSTHRGGEQYF.

The rearrangement joins TRBV5-5 to TRBJ2-7; D is undetermined. The CDR3 runs 12 residues. Germline CDR1 SGHKS, CDR2 YYEKEE (reference sequence). V was shortened by 0 bases and J by 6 bases, with 7 bases between the two germline ends. The CDR3 region is CASSLGLPEQYF. CDR3 DNA: TGTGCCAGCAGCTTGGGTCTCCCCGAGCAGTACTTC.

The rearrangement links TRBV18 to TRBJ2-2, with D perhaps matching TRBD2 (6 bases). CDR3 size: 15 residues. Trimming removed 5 bases from V and 6 bases from J, with 16 bases in between. The germline V gene has CDR1 KGHSH and CDR2 LQKENI. CDR3 sequence (DNA): TGTGCCAGCTCATCAACGGACTATGGATCCGGGGAGCTGTTTTTT. This gives the protein CASSSTDYGSGELFF.

This clonotype was picked up a small number of times. The chain employs TRBV7-9 and TRBJ2-1, with TRBD2 as a possible D gene (5 bases). CDR1 and CDR2 from the germline V gene are SEHNR and FQNEAQ (reference sequence). Trimming stripped 5 bases from V and 4 bases from J, with 15 bases between. The CDR3 is 15 amino acids. Written as DNA, the CDR3 is TGTGCCAGCAGCCCAGCGGCTGACGGATACAATGAGCAGTTCTTC. Translation gives CASSPAADGYNEQFF.

This clonotype was detected only a few times. The chain couples TRBV20-1 to TRBJ2-7, with 10 positions matching TRBD1. CDR3 size: 15 residues. Germline CDR1 is DFQATT and CDR2 is SNEGSKA (reference sequence). V dropped 6 bases and J dropped 2; count of bases not matched to a gene: 10. CDR3: CSAITPGQGTYEQYF. The CDR3 region has the DNA TGCAGTGCCATCACTCCGGGACAGGGGACCTACGAGCAGTACTTC.

This clonotype was detected a few times. The chain joins TRBV12-3 or TRBV12-4 to TRBJ2-2, with D unclear. The CDR3 is 14 residues long. Trimming stripped 2 bases from V and 0 bases from J, with 4 bases between. As DNA, the CDR3 is TGTGCCAGCAGTTTACATGCGAACACCGGGGAGCTGTTTTTT. It specifies CASSLHANTGELFF.

The V and J genes are TRBV7-9 and TRBJ2-1; TRBD1 agrees at 8 bases. The CDR3 length is 12 residues. The germline gives CDR1 SEHNR, CDR2 FQNEAQ (reference sequence). This CDR3 is CLSSLGQGRQFF. CDR3 in DNA: TGTCTCAGCAGCTTAGGACAGGGTCGACAGTTCTTC. The variable domain in full, completed from reference TRBV7-9 and TRBJ2-1, reads DTGVSQNPRHKITKRGQNVTFRCDPISEHNRLYWYRQTLGQGPEFLTYFQNEAQLEKSRLLSDRFSAERPKGSFSTLEIQRTEQGDSAMYLCLSSLGQGRQFFGPGTRLTVL.

This sequence joins TRBV7-9 and TRBJ2-6; D not resolved. The CDR3 totals 14 residues. The germline V gene encodes CDR1 SEHNR and CDR2 FQNEAQ (reference sequence). Trimming took off 10 bases at V and 0 bases at J, with 10 bases between the two ends. CDR3 region: CAISHVSGANVLTF. In DNA form, the CDR3 reads TGTGCCATCTCCCACGTCTCTGGGGCCAACGTCCTGACTTTC. Using reference TRBV7-9 and TRBJ2-6 for the parts outside the CDR3, the full variable domain is DTGVSQNPRHKITKRGQNVTFRCDPISEHNRLYWYRQTLGQGPEFLTYFQNEAQLEKSRLLSDRFSAERPKGSFSTLEIQRTEQGDSAMYLCAISHVSGANVLTFGAGSRLTVL.

This clonotype was counted only a few times. The chain recombines TRBV28 with TRBJ1-5; D is possibly TRBD1 (6 bases). CDR1 MDHEN and CDR2 SYDVKM come from the germline V gene. V was shortened by 3 bases and J by 11 bases, with 11 bases between the two germline ends. CDR3 length: 12 residues. The CDR3 spells CASSFRDTTQHF. In DNA form, the CDR3 reads TGTGCCAGCAGTTTCCGGGACACAACCCAGCATTTT. The full variable domain, in which reference TRBV28 and TRBJ1-5 provide the parts outside the CDR3, is DVKVTQSSRYLVKRTGEKVFLECVQDMDHENMFWYRQDPGLGLRLIYFSYDVKMKEKGDIPEGYSVSREKKERFSLILESASTNQTSMYLCASSFRDTTQHFGDGTRLSIL.

This clonotype was observed a few times. The gene calls are TRBV7-2 and TRBJ2-7; TRBD1 agrees at 9 bases. CDR3 length: 15 residues. V was pared by 1 base and J by 3 bases, with 4 bases of the junction left unmatched. CDR1 SGHTA and CDR2 FQGNSA come from the germline V gene. The CDR3 DNA is TGTGCCAGCAGCTTAGACGGGACAGGGAACTACGAGCAGTACTTC. Amino acids: CASSLDGTGNYEQYF.

The chain couples TRBV5-1 to TRBJ2-3, with D perhaps assigned TRBD1 or TRBD2 (6 bases each). The CDR3 covers 17 residues. Germline V gene sequence: CDR1 SGHRS, CDR2 YFSETQ. The V and J ends lost 2 bases and 2 bases respectively, with 18 bases between them. This CDR3 is CASSFGGWDTFTDTQYF. DNA for the CDR3: TGCGCCAGCAGCTTCGGGGGCTGGGACACCTTCACAGATACGCAGTATTTT.

The J gene is TRBJ1-5, the V gene TRBV6-2 or TRBV6-3; weak D call: TRBD1 (5 bases). Germline CDR1 is MNHEY and CDR2 is SVGEGT. This CDR3 has 18 amino acids. Trimming cost V 3 bases and J 2 bases, with 20 bases left between them. The CDR3 DNA reads as TGTGCCAGCAGTTATGGGACGAGGGCCTCCTACGGCAATCAGCCCCAGCATTTT. Encoded protein: CASSYGTRASYGNQPQHF.

V is TRBV11-3 and J is TRBJ2-2; TRBD2 aligns across 11 bases. This CDR3 region has 16 residues. Germline V gene data show CDR1 as SGHNT and CDR2 as YENEEA. Trimming at V came to 5 bases and at J to 4 bases, leaving 6 bases not matched to a gene. CDR3: CASSPWTSGPTGELFF. The CDR3 region has the DNA TGTGCCAGCAGCCCCTGGACTAGCGGGCCCACCGGGGAGCTGTTTTTT.

V usage is TRBV7-2 and J usage is TRBJ1-6; no clear D. The germline V gene encodes CDR1 SGHTA and CDR2 FQGNSA. This CDR3 is built from 14 residues. The germline V and J ends were trimmed by 4 bases and 7 bases, with 11 bases remaining between them. CDR3 bases: TGTGCCAGCAGCTCGGTAGTTACAAATTCACCCCTCCACTTT. Its protein is CASSSVVTNSPLHF.

In its sample, this clonotype was seen a few times. The chain carries TRBV7-2 and TRBJ2-1, with 10 bases matching TRBD2. This CDR3 comprises 17 residues. V shed 3 bases and J 4 bases; nucleotides not matched to a gene: 9. Per germline, CDR1 SGHTA and CDR2 FQGNSA. The CDR3 region has the DNA TGTGCCAGCAGCTTTGGACTAGCGGTCCTCGGATACAATGAGCAGTTCTTC. This encodes CASSFGLAVLGYNEQFF. Full variable domain (missing parts from reference TRBV7-2 and TRBJ2-1): GAGVSQSPSNKVTEKGKDVELRCDPISGHTALYWYRQSLGQGLEFLIYFQGNSAPDKSGLPSDRFSAERTGGSVSTLTIQRTQQEDSAVYLCASSFGLAVLGYNEQFFGPGTRLTVL.

This clonotype occurred a few times. One end of the junction varies from germline; a read error may be responsible. This chain uses TRBV29-1 with TRBJ2-5, with D uncertain. The CDR3 spans 14 residues. Germline CDR1 is SQVTM and CDR2 is ANQGSEA. The CDR3 nucleotides are TGCAGCGTGGAAGGGCGAATCCGCCAAGAGACCCAGTACTTC. This gives the protein CSVEGRIRQETQYF.

This clonotype has just a few counts. V usage is TRBV11-2 and J usage is TRBJ2-7; TRBD1 is a possible D gene (6 bases). Germline V gene lookup returns CDR1 SGHAT and CDR2 FQNNGV. V was cut by 1 base and J by 1 base, with 23 bases left in between. This CDR3 has 19 residues. This CDR3 is CASSLVGASKRPRSYEQYF. The CDR3 DNA sequence: TGTGCCAGCAGCTTAGTGGGGGCGTCTAAGCGGCCGAGATCCTACGAGCAGTACTTC.

The chain joins TRBV19 to TRBJ2-1; unclear D gene. The CDR3 sequence is 15 residues long. Germline assignment: CDR1 LNHDA and CDR2 SQIVND (reference sequence). Between the trimmed V and J ends, which lost 6 bases and 0 bases, there was a span of 12 bases. This CDR3 reads CASRHDPSSYNEQFF. DNA of the CDR3: TGTGCCAGTAGGCATGACCCGAGCTCCTACAATGAGCAGTTCTTC.